A selection of T cell receptor beta chains follows, all from one sample in a study of blood T cell repertoires in COVID-19. Clones were sequenced by immunoSEQ multiplex PCR, and TCRdb holds only the in-frame ones, with some missing. Of roughly 430,000 clones in the sample, roughly 87% were seen once. Sequenced input: PBMCs or T cells enriched from blood (not recorded which). The origin of the receptors is a woman aged 40 to 50 with acute COVID-19. CDR3s include the opening cysteine and the closing phenylalanine or tryptophan. A D gene is named only where the DNA matches it firmly. Clone size, where shown, is once, few, many, or a class for clones that have expanded.

v_gene,d_gene,j_gene,abundance,CDR3aa,CDR3nt
TRBV18,TRBD1,TRBJ2-7,.,CASSPGTGGYSDEQYF,TGTGCCAGCTCACCCGGCACAGGGGGCTATTCGGACGAGCAGTACTTC
TRBV5-1,.,TRBJ2-7,.,CASSSSGGNYEQYF,TGCGCCAGCAGCTCATCCGGGGGAAACTACGAGCAGTACTTC
TRBV18,.,TRBJ1-1,.,CASSPSPGTEAFF,TGTGCCAGCTCACCATCTCCGGGAACTGAAGCTTTCTTT
TRBV19,TRBD1,TRBJ1-2,.,CASNQGATYGYTF,TGTGCCAGTAATCAGGGGGCGACCTATGGCTACACCTTC
TRBV5-1,TRBD2,TRBJ2-5,once,CASSLRLAGETQYF,TGCGCCAGCAGCCTCAGACTAGCGGGGGAGACCCAGTACTTC
TRBV5-6,.,TRBJ1-5,.,CASSLGQGPNQPQHF,TGTGCCAGCAGTTTGGGCCAGGGCCCTAATCAGCCCCAGCATTTT
TRBV3-1/TRBV3-2,TRBD1,TRBJ2-7,.,CASSLRQGSEQYF,TGTGCCAGCAGCCTCCGACAGGGGTCCGAGCAGTACTTC
TRBV30,TRBD1,TRBJ1-1,once,CAWRDRGHTEAFF,TGTGCCTGGAGGGACAGGGGGCATACTGAAGCTTTCTTT
TRBV6-2/TRBV6-3,TRBD1,TRBJ2-3,.,CASSRTGQSTDTQYF,TGTGCCAGCAGCCGGACAGGACAGAGCACAGATACGCAGTATTTT
TRBV18,.,TRBJ1-2,.,CASSLGPGANYGYTF,TGTGCCAGCTCACTGGGCCCCGGGGCTAACTATGGCTACACCTTC
TRBV19,.,TRBJ2-1,.,CASNSVLLVGNEQFF,TGTGCCAGTAACTCGGTCTTGCTCGTCGGGAATGAGCAGTTCTTC
TRBV15,.,TRBJ2-6,few,CATSRLSSGANVLTF,TGTGCCACCAGCAGACTAAGCTCTGGGGCCAACGTCCTGACTTTC
TRBV29-1,TRBD1,TRBJ1-4,.,CSVYRGDYEKLFF,TGCAGCGTTTACAGGGGGGATTATGAAAAACTGTTTTTT
TRBV4-2,.,TRBJ1-2,once,CASSQENPEGGYTF,TGTGCCAGCAGCCAAGAAAACCCTGAGGGTGGCTACACCTTC
TRBV12-5,TRBD2,TRBJ2-1,.,CASGLVAGGPYNEQFF,TGTGCTAGTGGTTTGGTGGCGGGGGGCCCGTACAATGAGCAGTTCTTC
TRBV30,.,TRBJ2-7,.,CAWSLLKWQRPYEQYF,TGTGCCTGGAGTTTACTAAAGTGGCAGAGACCCTACGAGCAGTACTTC
TRBV12-3/TRBV12-4,.,TRBJ1-4,.,CASSLGNHEKLFF,TGTGCCAGCAGTTTGGGCAATCATGAAAAACTGTTTTTT
TRBV7-6,.,TRBJ1-1,.,CASSREAGVGTEAFF,TGTGCCAGCAGCAGAGAAGCAGGGGTAGGGACTGAAGCTTTCTTT
TRBV19,TRBD1,TRBJ2-5,.,CASSMGTVQETQYF,TGTGCCAGTAGTATGGGGACAGTCCAAGAGACCCAGTACTTC
TRBV5-6,TRBD1,TRBJ2-7,.,CASSADWTGGYEQYF,TGTGCCAGCAGCGCCGATTGGACAGGGGGCTACGAGCAGTACTTC
TRBV7-9,.,TRBJ1-6,.,CASRSRDTLQSPLHF,TGTGCCAGCAGAAGCCGGGACACCCTCCAGTCACCCCTCCACTTT
TRBV7-6,.,TRBJ1-1,.,CASSLLPGNTEAFF,TGTGCCAGCAGCTTACTTCCAGGGAACACTGAAGCTTTCTTT
TRBV5-5,TRBD1,TRBJ1-2,.,CASSHTGTGGVGYGYTF,TGTGCCAGCAGCCACACCGGGACAGGGGGAGTTGGCTATGGCTACACCTTC
TRBV5-1,TRBD1,TRBJ1-2,.,CASSQGDRTNYGYTF,TGCGCCAGCAGCCAGGGGGACAGGACTAACTATGGCTACACCTTC
TRBV7-2,.,TRBJ2-7,.,CASSLATLGREQYF,TGTGCCAGCAGCTTAGCGACGCTGGGGCGCGAGCAGTACTTC